A single sample is the source of the 30 T cell receptor beta chains below, sequenced in a study of blood T cell repertoires in COVID-19. Assay: immunoSEQ multiplex PCR; the TCRdb copy retains only in-frame clones and omits some. Found here are over 200,000 clones, approximately 90% of them singletons; the top ten hold around 0.84%. Sequences were obtained from peripheral blood. These receptors all come from a man between 60 and 75 years old with COVID-19, enrolled during active disease.

The chain links TRBV28 to TRBJ1-5, with D possibly matching TRBD1 (6 bases). V shed 3 bases and J shed 0 bases, with 9 bases lying between them. Germline V gene data show CDR1 as MDHEN and CDR2 as SYDVKM. This CDR3 is 15 amino acids long. The CDR3, as DNA: TGTGCCAGCAGTTTGGGGGCTCCTAGCAATCAGCCCCAGCATTTT. It encodes CASSLGAPSNQPQHF.

Note on this clone: Other DNA variants within this sample encode the same CDR3. The chain carries TRBV2 and TRBJ1-1; perhaps TRBD1 as D (5 bases). The CDR3 runs to 14 residues. The germline V gene has CDR1 SNHLY and CDR2 FYNNEI. Trimming shortened V by 3 bases and J by 2 bases, and 10 bases separated the two germline ends. The CDR3 DNA sequence: TGTGCCAGCAGTGATGGGCAGGGTAACACTGAAGCTTTCTTT. Its protein is CASSDGQGNTEAFF.

V gene TRBV29-1 combines with J gene TRBJ1-1; D gene uncertain. The germline gives CDR1 SQVTM, CDR2 ANQGSEA. The CDR3 runs to 13 residues. Trimming left V 7 bases short and J 4 bases short, with 16 bases between. The CDR3 loop reads CSASRSQVTEAFF. In DNA, the CDR3 is TGCAGCGCCTCCAGATCCCAGGTCACTGAAGCTTTCTTT.

This chain joins TRBV11-2 and TRBJ1-4; TRBD1 matches 12 bases. CDR1 is SGHAT, CDR2 FQNNGV, per germline. The CDR3 is 18 residues long. V lost 3 bases, J lost 6 bases, and 11 bases stayed unmatched. CDR3 coding DNA: TGTGCCAGCAGCTTGAACACGGGGACAGGGGGCGCGTATGAAAAACTGTTTTTT. Residues: CASSLNTGTGGAYEKLFF.

This clone was detected a few times. The chain recombines TRBV28 with TRBJ1-1; D gene ambiguous. This CDR3 is built from 13 residues. Germline CDR1 MDHEN, CDR2 SYDVKM. V shed 6 bases and J shed 0 bases, with 8 bases lying between them. In nucleotides, the CDR3 is TGTGCCAGCAGCTATCATATGAACACTGAAGCTTTCTTT. Protein product: CASSYHMNTEAFF.

J is TRBJ1-1 and V is TRBV5-6, with D perhaps matching TRBD1 (5 bases). CDR1 is SGHDT and CDR2 is YYEEEE in the germline V gene. Trimming took 4 bases from V and 1 from J, leaving 11 bases between them. The CDR3 consists of 14 residues. DNA of the CDR3: TGTGCCAGCAGCAGCGGGACGGAGAACACTGAAGCTTTCTTT. Protein: CASSSGTENTEAFF.

About this clone itself: Other DNA sequences in the sample encode the same CDR3. The chain recombines TRBV19 with TRBJ2-7; TRBD2 might be the D (6 bases). Deletions cut 3 bases from V and 1 base from J, with 10 bases between. From germline, CDR1 is LNHDA and CDR2 SQIVND (reference sequence). The CDR3 sequence is 14 residues long. This chain's CDR3 is CASSIGGQSYEQYF. The DNA for the CDR3 is TGTGCCAGTAGTATCGGAGGGCAATCCTACGAGCAGTACTTC.

The V and J genes are TRBV4-3 and TRBJ2-1, with 14 bases aligning to TRBD2. The V segment lost 3 bases and the J segment 5 bases; nucleotides outside the gene matches: 0. Per the germline V gene, CDR1 is LGHNA and CDR2 is YSLEER. CDR3 length: 15 amino acids. Here the CDR3 DNA reads TGCGCCAGCAGCCAGACTAGCGGGAGGGACAATGAGCAGTTCTTC. Its protein product is CASSQTSGRDNEQFF.

This clone was observed a few times. The chain carries TRBV6-6 and TRBJ1-2; 7 nucleotides align to TRBD1. The CDR3 has 15 amino acids. V lost 0 bases and J lost 3; bases outside the gene matches: 4. The V gene's germline CDR1 is MNHNY and CDR2 SVGAGI (reference sequence). The CDR3 is CASSYSTGDDYGYTF. The CDR3 DNA is TGTGCCAGCAGTTACTCAACAGGGGACGACTATGGCTACACCTTC.

This chain connects TRBV2 to TRBJ1-5, with 8 bases aligning to TRBD1. After removal of 3 bases from V and 5 bases from J, the junction contained 12 bases not matched to a gene. This CDR3 is built from 17 residues. CDR1 SNHLY and CDR2 FYNNEI come from the germline V gene. The CDR3 DNA is TGTGCCAGCAGTGAGTTTAAAGGGACAGGAGGCGATCAGCCCCAGCATTTT. Translating it yields CASSEFKGTGGDQPQHF.

The chain carries TRBV4-1 and TRBJ2-1; 11 positions match TRBD2. Germline CDR1 reads MGHRA; CDR2 reads YSYEKL. V gave up 1 base and J gave up 14 bases; unmatched junction bases: 13. The CDR3 is 16 amino acids. For the CDR3, the DNA is TGCGCCAGCAGCCAAGCTAGGGTAGGGCTAGCGGGGGGTAAGTTCTTC. Protein: CASSQARVGLAGGKFF.

V gene TRBV4-1 combines with J gene TRBJ1-2; D not resolved. The V gene's germline CDR1 is MGHRA and CDR2 YSYEKL. Trimming left V 1 base short and J 2 bases short, with 11 bases between. This CDR3 contains 15 residues. The CDR3 bases are TGCGCCAGCAGCCAAGTTGCCTCGGGGAACTATGGCTACACCTTC. It yields the protein CASSQVASGNYGYTF.

This clone showed up just once. The chain joins TRBV5-1 to TRBJ1-1; D is unresolved. The CDR3 covers 15 residues. Germline CDR1 and CDR2: SGHRS and YFSETQ. V was trimmed by 1 base and J by 1 base, leaving 11 bases between them. In DNA form, the CDR3 reads TGCGCCAGCAGCTTGAACCCGGGAGGGAACACTGAAGCTTTCTTT. This encodes CASSLNPGGNTEAFF.

The chain couples TRBV19 to TRBJ1-5; D is unresolved. Germline CDR1 and CDR2: LNHDA and SQIVND (reference sequence). Trimming pared 4 bases from V and 0 bases from J, leaving 22 bases between. The CDR3 runs 19 residues. CDR3 coding DNA: TGTGCCAGTAGTAACCCCGGCACCATCAGGCTACATAGCAATCAGCCCCAGCATTTT. This codes for CASSNPGTIRLHSNQPQHF.

This chain uses TRBV4-1 with TRBJ2-1, with TRBD2 identical over 10 bases. The CDR3 consists of 16 residues. After removal of 0 bases from V and 7 bases from J, the junction contained 6 bases not matched to a gene. The germline V gene has CDR1 MGHRA and CDR2 YSYEKL. CDR3: CASSQDKGLAKNEQFF. The DNA for the CDR3 is TGCGCCAGCAGCCAAGACAAGGGACTAGCGAAAAATGAGCAGTTCTTC.

This chain connects TRBV7-2 to TRBJ1-4, with TRBD1 as a possible D gene (6 bases). V lost 2 bases to trimming and J lost 0 bases, with 13 bases between them. Per germline, CDR1 SGHTA and CDR2 FQGNSA. The CDR3 loop spans 17 amino acids. The DNA of the CDR3 is TGTGCCAGCAGCTTATCGCAGGGGATTGCAACTAATGAAAAACTGTTTTTT. This gives the protein CASSLSQGIATNEKLFF.

The chain joins TRBV3-1 (or the pseudogene TRBV3-2) to TRBJ2-1; 15 bases are shared with TRBD2. This CDR3 comprises 19 residues. The trim removed 0 bases at V and 5 bases at J, leaving 8 bases unmatched. Germline V lookup: CDR1 LGHDT, CDR2 YNNKEL (reference sequence). This CDR3 is CASSQDGGLAGGFDNEQFF. The CDR3 nucleotides are TGTGCCAGCAGCCAAGATGGTGGACTAGCGGGAGGGTTCGACAATGAGCAGTTCTTC.

The table lists this clone with a count of one. The chain joins TRBV18 to TRBJ2-2; 10 nucleotides agree with TRBD2. The V gene end was trimmed by 4 bases and the J gene end by 0 bases; junction bases not matched to a gene: 8. This CDR3 is 18 amino acids long. CDR1 and CDR2 from the germline V gene are KGHSH and LQKENI. CDR3: CASSLLKLAGANTGELFF. The CDR3, as DNA: TGTGCCAGCTCACTTCTGAAGCTAGCGGGGGCGAACACCGGGGAGCTGTTTTTT.

J is TRBJ1-2 and V is TRBV5-5; no firm D call. Looked up from germline, CDR1 is SGHKS and CDR2 is YYEKEE (reference sequence). This CDR3 comprises 14 residues. Trimming shortened V by 4 bases and J by 2 bases, and 12 bases separated the two germline ends. CDR3 in amino acids: CASSPGMANYGYTF. The CDR3 DNA is TGTGCCAGCAGCCCCGGGATGGCGAACTATGGCTACACCTTC.

This rearrangement joins TRBV2 to TRBJ2-1; 9 bases agree with TRBD2. This CDR3 has 13 amino acids. Germline V gives CDR1 SNHLY, CDR2 FYNNEI. Trimming removed 8 bases from V and 9 bases from J; junction bases left unmatched: 8. CDR3 in amino acids: CASSREGLIEQFF. DNA of the CDR3: TGTGCCAGCTCGCGGGAGGGCCTGATTGAGCAGTTCTTC.

The chain carries TRBV27 and TRBJ2-1; no firm D call. Trimming pared 1 base from V and 6 bases from J, leaving 7 bases between. CDR3 length: 13 residues. Germline values: CDR1 MNHEY, CDR2 SMNVEV (reference sequence). DNA for the CDR3: TGTGCCAGCAGTTTATACCAGGTCAATGAGCAGTTCTTC. Protein product: CASSLYQVNEQFF.

The chain is built from TRBV28 and TRBJ2-7, with 11 bases lining up with TRBD1. This CDR3 is 15 amino acids long. Germline CDR1 and CDR2: MDHEN and SYDVKM. V gave up 5 bases and J gave up 6 bases; unmatched junction bases: 9. The CDR3 DNA reads TGTGCCAGCAGTCCCCTACTCGGACAGGGGGCCGAGCAGTACTTC. Translated: CASSPLLGQGAEQYF.

The rearrangement joins TRBV28 to TRBJ1-5; D uncertain. CDR1 is MDHEN, CDR2 SYDVKM, per germline. The CDR3 loop spans 12 amino acids. CDR3 loop: CVSGIGNQPQHF. In nucleotides, the CDR3 is TGTGTTTCGGGGATAGGAAATCAGCCCCAGCATTTT.

This clone has just a few counts. The V and J genes are TRBV2 and TRBJ2-3; TRBD2 might be the D (6 bases). CDR3 length: 14 residues. The germline V and J ends were trimmed by 8 bases and 0 bases, with 12 bases remaining between them. Germline-derived CDR1 and CDR2 are SNHLY and FYNNEI. CDR3 coding DNA: TGTGCCAGCTGGCGGGGCCAAAGCACAGATACGCAGTATTTT. Encoded protein: CASWRGQSTDTQYF.

This chain connects TRBV29-1 to TRBJ1-1; tentative D call: TRBD1 (5 bases). CDR1 SQVTM and CDR2 ANQGSEA come from the germline V gene. The germline V and J ends were trimmed by 7 bases and 6 bases, with 15 bases remaining between them. This CDR3 is 12 amino acids long. The CDR3 nucleotides are TGCAGCGCCTCACAGGAGATCGCTGAAGCTTTCTTT. It is translated as CSASQEIAEAFF.

V is TRBV4-1 and J is TRBJ1-3; D unresolved. Deletions cut 7 bases from V and 0 bases from J, with 13 bases between. The CDR3 consists of 15 residues. The germline gives CDR1 MGHRA, CDR2 YSYEKL. The CDR3 loop reads CASKSIPSSGNTIYF. The CDR3 coding sequence is TGCGCCAGCAAAAGCATCCCGAGCTCTGGAAACACCATATATTTT.

The V gene is TRBV27, the J gene TRBJ1-5; 8 bases match TRBD1. The CDR3 runs 15 residues. J gave up 5 bases and V 3 bases, and 6 bases lay outside the gene matches. Germline CDR1 MNHEY, CDR2 SMNVEV (reference sequence). The DNA of the CDR3 is TGTGCCAGCAGTTTCCGGCAGACAGGGGATCAGCCCCAGCATTTT. Translated, it gives CASSFRQTGDQPQHF.

The chain recombines TRBV18 with TRBJ2-3; 10 positions agree with TRBD2. V shed 5 bases, J shed 0 bases, and the junction held 8 bases outside the gene matches. Per the germline V gene, CDR1 is KGHSH and CDR2 is LQKENI. The CDR3 is 17 amino acids. Here the CDR3 reads CASSSRLAGGSTDTQYF. The CDR3 coding sequence is TGTGCCAGCTCATCAAGATTAGCGGGGGGTAGCACAGATACGCAGTATTTT.

CDR3 loop: CASSLGDRGQSPLHF. The CDR3 nucleotides are TGCGCCAGCAGCTTGGGGGACAGGGGGCAGTCACCCCTCCACTTT. J is TRBJ1-6 and V is TRBV5-1; 12 nucleotides match TRBD1. Trimming at V came to 0 bases and at J to 10 bases, leaving 2 bases not matched to a gene. This CDR3 contains 15 residues. Germline-derived CDR1 and CDR2 are SGHRS and YFSETQ.

The V gene is TRBV18, the J gene TRBJ2-2; 8 nucleotides line up with TRBD1. The CDR3 length is 17 residues. Germline V gene sequence: CDR1 KGHSH, CDR2 LQKENI. With 4 bases clipped from V and 0 bases from J, the junction kept 7 bases outside the gene matches. The CDR3 sequence: CASSRIRTGTNTGELFF. Here the CDR3 DNA reads TGTGCCAGCTCACGAATCCGGACAGGGACGAACACCGGGGAGCTGTTTTTT.